The clone carrying this TCR beta chain was recorded a few times. Its antigen is not identified. The data derive from a study of early T cells in non-severe SARS-CoV-2 infection. The overall study: Bulk RNA taken from unsorted whole blood was sequenced, leaving chains unpaired.

Unique molecular identifiers were added to individual cDNA molecules. From the 5' RACE reads, TCRdb called clonotypes with MiXCR, one entry per CDR3 protein. Of some 82,000 distinct CDR3 sequences listed, 9% to 14% are singletons. Whole-study findings and limits: Using VDJdb, the matching emphasized anti-spike CD8 responses while missing private and CD4 specificities.

The CDR3 runs 17 residues. The germline V gene encodes CDR1 ENHRY and CDR2 SYGVKD. The ends were cut back, 6 bases at V and 3 bases at J, with 24 bases in the middle. The specimen was whole blood. V and J are TRBV10-3 and TRBJ2-7; D may correspond to TRBD1 or TRBD2 (5 bases each). The sequence was collected from an adult who was a healthcare worker with PCR-confirmed SARS-CoV-2 infection or an uninfected control (not recorded which). Here the CDR3 DNA reads TGTGCCATCAGAGGCAGGGACGAAGGGGCTAACCGCTACGAGCAGTACTTC. It encodes CAIRGRDEGANRYEQYF.